This TCR beta chain was sequenced in a study of blood T cell repertoires in COVID-19 (dated by TCRdb to the early 2020s). Turning to the overall study: Samples from collaborators originated in the United States, Italy and Spain and spanned both the acute and convalescent phases of COVID-19. The material from the prospective study consisted of cDNA or gDNA derived from T cells, B-cell-depleted T cells, or PBMCs. Subjects who had been exposed to COVID-19, were actively infected with it, or had recovered from it provided the deeply sampled blood TCRbeta repertoires that made up the dataset. The repertoires were made available in a free public database intended to serve as a resource for research on the immune response to SARS-CoV-2. The samples were drawn from the first 160 participants of the ongoing ImmuneRACE study and from 950 to 1,500 subjects provided by 6 global collaborators. The sample metadata nearly always contained a de-identified subject ID, COVID-19 status, age in years and sex. Where available, HLA class I and class II types were obtained from metadata supplied by the sample provider rather than from assay-based typing.

TCRbeta CDR3 regions were amplified from genomic DNA by means of the immunoSEQ Assay, a bias-controlled multiplex PCR. Turning to the authors' computational methods: Nucleated cell counts per sample were estimated from amplification of reference gene primers within the assay. Sequence reads were collapsed and filtered to measure the absolute abundance of every unique TCRbeta CDR3 rearrangement. For each sample, productive Simpson clonality was calculated as the square root of Simpson's diversity index over productive rearrangements. The table comes from immuneACCESS by way of TCRdb, which keeps in-frame sequences with V and J called. Part of the clones is missing from these tables; in studies checked, under half for an unresolved V gene and the rest for unknown reasons. For V, J and clone size, that table is used; D and trimming come from the DNA. In all, the sample holds some 260,000 clones, and over 75% of those were seen once. The ten largest clones represent approximately 2.2% of the sample.

Concerning this clone: Its antigen target is currently unknown. The sample holds no much larger clone one base away, and base qualities are not on file.

From its cysteine to its phenylalanine, the CDR3 spans 17 amino acids. Only the CDR3 DNA is retained, 51 bases long and in frame from the first base. Reading the germline V gene gives CDR1 LGHNA and CDR2 YNFKEQ. V and J lose 4 bases and 0 bases, and a span of 16 bases separates them. Samples from volunteer blood donors who had recovered from COVID-19 were contributed by a second Seattle source. The collaborating institutions used their own protocols to collect whole blood in K2EDTA tubes. For TCRbeta analysis, collaborator samples were shipped as frozen whole blood, as isolated PBMCs, or as DNA extracted from either sample type. Findings and caveats that apply to the study as a whole: The amount of clinical and demographic metadata varied by source and participant and was provided uncurated.

The sequence is built from TRBV4-2 and TRBJ1-5, with the D gene call left open. The clonotype originates from a woman aged 40-49 years who had recovered from COVID-19. Sequencing used peripheral blood. Read as DNA, the sequence is TGTGCCAGCAGCCCACCCGGAGGCACCAATAGCAATCAGCCCCAGCATTTT. This gives the protein CASSPPGGTNSNQPQHF.